A single sample is the source of the 27 T cell receptor beta chains below, sequenced in a study of blood T cell repertoires in COVID-19. Generated by immunoSEQ multiplex PCR, the TCRdb table keeps only in-frame clones and is missing some. The table has approximately 380,000 clones, more than 75% seen once. The sequenced sample consisted of PBMCs or T cells enriched from blood (not recorded which). These receptors originate from a woman aged 18-30 years who had recovered from COVID-19.

V is TRBV2 and J is TRBJ2-7, with TRBD1 matching 9 bases. CDR1 is SNHLY and CDR2 is FYNNEI in the germline V gene. The junction had 7 bases not matched to a gene; V was cut back by 8 bases and J by 2 bases. CDR3 length equals 14 residues. Here the CDR3 DNA reads TGTGCCAGCCACCGGGACAGGGTAACCTACGAGCAGTACTTC. The encoded protein is CASHRDRVTYEQYF. Supplemented by reference TRBV2 and TRBJ2-7, the full variable domain reads EPEVTQTPSHQVTQMGQEVILRCVPISNHLYFYWYRQILGQKVEFLVSFYNNEISEKSEIFDDQFSVERPDGSNFTLKIRSTKLEDSAMYFCASHRDRVTYEQYFGPGTRLTVT.

The chain carries TRBV6-1 and TRBJ2-1, with 8 bases identical to TRBD1. The germline V gene has CDR1 MNHNS and CDR2 SASEGT. The CDR3 sequence is 18 residues long. V shed 0 bases and J 4 bases; nucleotides not matched to a gene: 11. The CDR3: CASSEAPWRGQEYNEQFF. CDR3 DNA sequence: TGTGCCAGCAGTGAAGCCCCCTGGAGGGGACAGGAGTACAATGAGCAGTTCTTC.

The chain has TRBV4-1 and TRBJ1-5; TRBD1 aligns across 8 bases. Germline lookup yields CDR1 MGHRA and CDR2 YSYEKL. The CDR3 runs to 13 residues. The ends lost 3 bases at V and 6 bases at J; junction bases unmatched: 1. CDR3 nucleotides: TGCGCCAGCAGCCAGACAGGGGCTCAGCCCCAGCATTTT. Its translation: CASSQTGAQPQHF.

The rearrangement uses TRBV19 and TRBJ2-7; 8 bases map to TRBD2. Germline trimming cut 10 bases from V and 0 bases from J; bases unmatched to any gene: 11. CDR3 length equals 15 residues. CDR1 is LNHDA, CDR2 SQIVND, per germline (reference sequence). For the CDR3, the DNA is TGTGCCACCCGGGGGGGGTTCCCTAGCTCCTACGAGCAGTACTTC. It codes for CATRGGFPSSYEQYF.

CDR3 in DNA: TGTGCCAGCAGTGAGGGAGCGCGCCGGCGCCAGTTCTTC. Encoded protein: CASSEGARRRQFF. V gene TRBV25-1 combines with J gene TRBJ2-1; D may be TRBD2 (5 bases). The CDR3 extends over 13 amino acids. The V end was cut by 3 bases, the J end by 13 bases, with 16 bases between. Germline CDR1 MGHDK, CDR2 SYGVNS.

This chain joins TRBV7-9 and TRBJ2-7; D is uncertain. The CDR3 length is 13 residues. V shed 2 bases and J shed 2 bases, with 7 bases lying between them. CDR1 and CDR2 (germline): SEHNR, FQNEAQ (reference sequence). CDR3 loop: CASSLQYPYEQYF. CDR3 in DNA: TGTGCCAGCAGCTTACAGTATCCCTACGAGCAGTACTTC.

J is TRBJ2-7 and V is TRBV2; D perhaps matches TRBD2 (6 bases). V gave up 11 bases and J gave up 6 bases, with 14 bases separating them. This CDR3 contains 11 residues. CDR1 is SNHLY and CDR2 is FYNNEI in the germline V gene. In DNA form, the CDR3 reads TGTGCCCGGGGGTTTCTGGGCGAGCAGTACTTC. The encoded protein is CARGFLGEQYF.

The V call is TRBV4-1, the J call TRBJ1-2; TRBD1 might be the D (5 bases). In germline, CDR1 is MGHRA, CDR2 YSYEKL. This CDR3 is built from 13 residues. V lost 4 bases and J lost 3, with 9 bases in between. The CDR3 DNA follows: TGCGCCAGCAGCCCTCAGGGCGACTATGGCTACACCTTC. Its translation is CASSPQGDYGYTF.

This chain links TRBV4-1 with TRBJ1-1, with 9 bases that match TRBD1. After removal of 3 bases from V and 7 bases from J, the junction contained 6 bases not matched to a gene. In germline, CDR1 is MGHRA, CDR2 YSYEKL. The CDR3 length is 14 residues. DNA for the CDR3: TGCGCCAGCAGCCACCGACAGGGGGTGAGTGAAGCTTTCTTT. This encodes CASSHRQGVSEAFF.

This clone turned up a few times. This sequence joins TRBV6-1 and TRBJ1-6, with no clear D. Germline V gene sequence: CDR1 MNHNS, CDR2 SASEGT. Trimming removed 2 bases at V and 9 bases at J, with 14 bases between. CDR3 length equals 15 residues. CDR3 nucleotide sequence: TGTGCCAGCAGTGAAAGGTTCTGGGCCGCTTCACCCCTCCACTTT. Translation: CASSERFWAASPLHF.

The V gene is TRBV21-1, the J gene TRBJ2-1; the D segment call TRBD2 is taken from the table without a DNA check. TRBV21-1 constitutes a pseudogene. The CDR3 runs to 24 residues. CDR3 sequence (DNA): TGTGCCAGCAGCAATCCAGCGCCTAATCCGGGACTAGCGGGGGTTACCATCCTCAAAAATGAGCAGTTCTTC. Amino acids: CASSNPAPNPGLAGVTILKNEQFF.

V is TRBV4-1 and J is TRBJ2-7; maybe TRBD1 (6 bases). Germline V gives CDR1 MGHRA, CDR2 YSYEKL. V lost 0 bases to trimming and J lost 4 bases, with 16 bases between them. This CDR3 region has 16 residues. The DNA of the CDR3 is TGCGCCAGCAGCCAAGATCTGGGGGCAGGTAAATACGAGCAGTACTTC. Encoded protein: CASSQDLGAGKYEQYF.

The genes are TRBV10-3 and TRBJ2-2; 12 bases match TRBD2. CDR1 ENHRY and CDR2 SYGVKD come from the germline V gene. Losses at the gene ends were 2 bases for V and 5 bases for J; bases not matched to a gene: 6. This CDR3 is built from 17 residues. CDR3 protein: CAISEDLTSGGTGELFF. The CDR3 region has the DNA TGTGCCATCAGTGAGGACTTGACTAGCGGGGGAACCGGGGAGCTGTTTTTT.

The chain is built from TRBV15 and TRBJ1-1, with D unclear. From germline, CDR1 is LNHNV and CDR2 YYDKDF (reference sequence). The CDR3 has 14 residues. The V end lost 3 bases, the J end lost 1 base, and 9 bases lay between the germline ends. CDR3 bases: TGTGCCACCAGCAGCGGGATTTCGAACACTGAAGCTTTCTTT. This gives the protein CATSSGISNTEAFF.

The rearrangement links TRBV3-1 (or the pseudogene TRBV3-2) to TRBJ2-4; TRBD2 is a possible D gene (5 bases). The CDR3 covers 15 residues. V gave up 10 bases and J gave up 3 bases, with 19 bases separating them. Germline CDR1 reads LGHDT; CDR2 reads YNNKEL (reference sequence). The CDR3 DNA sequence: TGTGCCACCTCCGGGATGGGGAGAGGCAAAAACATTCAGTACTTC. Translation: CATSGMGRGKNIQYF.

This clone was detected once. The chain joins TRBV4-1 to TRBJ2-3; 15 bases fit TRBD2. The CDR3 runs to 18 residues. Trimming removed 3 bases from V and 6 bases from J; junction bases left unmatched: 10. Germline V lookup: CDR1 MGHRA, CDR2 YSYEKL. The CDR3 is CASSQGLAGGRAWDTQYF. CDR3 coding DNA: TGCGCCAGCAGCCAGGGACTAGCGGGGGGCCGCGCGTGGGATACGCAGTATTTT.

This clone was seen only a few times. Other nucleotide sequences in the sample specify the same CDR3. V gene TRBV5-1 combines with J gene TRBJ1-1; TRBD1 is a possible D gene (5 bases). CDR1 is SGHRS, CDR2 YFSETQ, per germline. The CDR3 has 13 residues. V lost 1 base and J 5 bases, leaving 9 bases between the germline ends. CDR3 sequence reads: CASSLSGKTEAFF. DNA for the CDR3: TGCGCCAGCAGCTTGTCAGGGAAGACTGAAGCTTTCTTT.

The CDR3 region has the DNA TGTGCCAGCAGTAAAGAATGGGGGGTTAGGGAGAATTCACCCCTCCACTTT. Protein product: CASSKEWGVRENSPLHF. The rearrangement uses TRBV2 and TRBJ1-6, with D possibly TRBD1 on 5 matching bases. Trimming left V 5 bases short and J 7 bases short, with 21 bases between. The germline V gene encodes CDR1 SNHLY and CDR2 FYNNEI. There are 17 residues in the CDR3.

V usage is TRBV28 and J usage is TRBJ1-6; 9 positions match TRBD1. V shed 7 bases, J shed 6 bases, and the junction held 7 bases outside the gene matches. In germline, CDR1 is MDHEN, CDR2 SYDVKM. The CDR3 loop spans 15 amino acids. The CDR3 DNA follows: TGTGCCAGCACGCCCGGGGACAGGGCTAATTCACCCCTCCACTTT. Translating it yields CASTPGDRANSPLHF.

About this clone: Other DNA sequences in this specimen translate into the identical CDR3. The chain employs TRBV9 and TRBJ1-1; TRBD1 matches 8 bases. Germline-derived CDR1 and CDR2 are SGDLS and YYNGEE. V lost 0 bases to trimming and J lost 0 bases; unmatched junction nucleotides: 1. This CDR3 has 15 amino acids. DNA of the CDR3: TGTGCCAGCAGCGTAGGGGACAGGTTGAACACTGAAGCTTTCTTT. Translating it yields CASSVGDRLNTEAFF. Complete variable domain (other parts from reference TRBV9 and TRBJ1-1): DSGVTQTPKHLITATGQRVTLRCSPRSGDLSVYWYQQSLDQGLQFLIQYYNGEERAKGNILERFSAQQFPDLHSELNLSSLELGDSALYFCASSVGDRLNTEAFFGQGTRLTVV.

The chain joins TRBV12-3 or TRBV12-4 to TRBJ1-1, with a possible D match to TRBD1 (6 bases). Trimming removed 5 bases from V and 4 bases from J, with 11 bases in between. The CDR3 is made up of 13 amino acids. DNA for the CDR3: TGTGCCAGCAGTAATGGACAGATCACTGAAGCTTTCTTT. This gives the protein CASSNGQITEAFF.

The rearrangement uses TRBV10-3 and TRBJ1-6; weak D call: TRBD1 (5 bases). The germline V gene encodes CDR1 ENHRY and CDR2 SYGVKD. Trimming left V 2 bases short and J 9 bases short, with 8 bases between. The CDR3 is 13 residues long. CDR3 DNA sequence: TGTGCCATCAGTGAGGGGGGGATTTCACCCCTCCACTTT. Translation gives CAISEGGISPLHF.

CDR3: CASGSGTGGLGANVLTF. In DNA, the CDR3 is TGTGCTAGTGGATCCGGGACAGGGGGCTTGGGGGCCAACGTCCTGACTTTC. The genes are TRBV12-5 and TRBJ2-6, with 12 bases that match TRBD1. CDR1 is LGHNT, CDR2 FRNRAP, per germline. The CDR3 totals 17 residues. With 6 bases clipped from V and 4 bases from J, the junction kept 7 bases outside the gene matches.

The chain links TRBV18 to TRBJ1-4; D unresolved. The V end was cut by 1 base, the J end by 5 bases, with 11 bases between. The CDR3 loop spans 15 amino acids. Germline V gene sequence: CDR1 KGHSH, CDR2 LQKENI. The CDR3 here is CASSPQNSLNEKLFF. For the CDR3, the DNA is TGTGCCAGCTCACCACAGAACAGCCTCAATGAAAAACTGTTTTTT.

J is TRBJ1-3 and V is TRBV7-9; no clear D gene. CDR1 is SEHNR and CDR2 is FQNEAQ in the germline V gene (reference sequence). The germline V and J ends were trimmed by 4 bases and 0 bases, with 10 bases remaining between them. This CDR3 has 15 residues. DNA of the CDR3: TGTGCCAGCAGCTCCGGACGGGACTCTGGAAACACCATATATTTT. As protein: CASSSGRDSGNTIYF. Based on the CDR3 plus reference TRBV7-9 and TRBJ1-3, the full variable domain is DTGVSQNPRHKITKRGQNVTFRCDPISEHNRLYWYRQTLGQGPEFLTYFQNEAQLEKSRLLSDRFSAERPKGSFSTLEIQRTEQGDSAMYLCASSSGRDSGNTIYFGEGSWLTVV.

The chain uses TRBV28 and TRBJ1-5; possible D gene TRBD1, 6 bases. Germline-derived CDR1 and CDR2 are MDHEN and SYDVKM. The CDR3 extends over 14 amino acids. V lost 8 bases and J 4 bases, leaving 15 bases between the germline ends. The CDR3 coding sequence is TGTGCCAGCGAAAAACAGGGAAAGAATCAGCCCCAGCATTTT. Translation: CASEKQGKNQPQHF.

The CDR3 loop is CASRPQGATEAFF. The CDR3 DNA reads as TGTGCCAGCAGACCACAGGGGGCCACTGAAGCTTTCTTT. V and J are TRBV7-9 and TRBJ1-1; TRBD1 aligns across 9 bases. Germline V gene sequence: CDR1 SEHNR, CDR2 FQNEAQ (reference sequence). Trimming took 6 bases from V and 4 from J; bases not matched to a gene: 3. This CDR3 region has 13 residues.